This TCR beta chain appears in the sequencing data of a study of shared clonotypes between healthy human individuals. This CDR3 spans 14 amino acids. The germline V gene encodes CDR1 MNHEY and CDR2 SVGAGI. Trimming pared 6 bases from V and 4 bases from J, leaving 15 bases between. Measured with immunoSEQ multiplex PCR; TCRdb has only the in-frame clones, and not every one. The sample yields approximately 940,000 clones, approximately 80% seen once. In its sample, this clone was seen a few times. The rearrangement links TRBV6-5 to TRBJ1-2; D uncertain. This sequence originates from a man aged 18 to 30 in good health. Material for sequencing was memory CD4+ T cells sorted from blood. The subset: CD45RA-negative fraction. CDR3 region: CASRTVPEGYGYTF. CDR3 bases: TGTGCCAGCAGAACCGTCCCCGAAGGCTATGGCTACACCTTC.